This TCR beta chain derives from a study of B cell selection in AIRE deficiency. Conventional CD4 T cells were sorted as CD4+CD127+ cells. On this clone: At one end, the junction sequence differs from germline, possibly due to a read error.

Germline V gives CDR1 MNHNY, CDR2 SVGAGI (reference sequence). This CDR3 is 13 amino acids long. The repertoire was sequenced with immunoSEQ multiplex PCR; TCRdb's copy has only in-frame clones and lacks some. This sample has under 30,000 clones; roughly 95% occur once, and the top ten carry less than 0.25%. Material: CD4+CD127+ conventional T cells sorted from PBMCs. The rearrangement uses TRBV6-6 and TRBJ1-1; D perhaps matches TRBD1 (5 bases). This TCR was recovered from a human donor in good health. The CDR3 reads CAISAQGKTEAFF. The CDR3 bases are TGTGCCATCAGTGCGCAGGGTAAGACTGAAGCTTTCTTT.